This T cell receptor beta chain comes out of a study of T-cell reconstitution after alpha-beta-depleted transplantation in children. Points from the study as a whole: T cells produced anew were the main source of T-cell counts and diversity one year after transplant. For some patients, TCRbeta diversity was high at day 60 because of recipient T cells and thymic progenitors that survived.

Unique molecular identifiers were incorporated during preparation of the TCRbeta library. TCRdb reprocessed the PCR reads via MiXCR and lists one record per CDR3 protein. The data hold some 310,000 distinct CDR3 sequences, with roughly 21% observed a single time. V dropped 1 base and J dropped 4 bases, with 17 bases sitting between them. From germline, CDR1 is SGHAT and CDR2 FQNNGV. The CDR3 sequence is 16 residues long. This clonotype has just a few counts. The antigen is undetermined. The chain joins TRBV11-2 to TRBJ2-7; the D gene could be TRBD1 or TRBD2 (5 bases each). The sequence came from a male patient aged 10-17 years who had a stem cell transplant for acute lymphoblastic leukemia, so the T cells may come from the graft donor. The source was PBMCs, mostly from graft donor cells, collected 180 days after TCRalphabeta/CD19-depleted stem cell transplant. As DNA, the CDR3 is TGTGCCAGCAGCTTAGTATTGAGGGGCGAGATTTACGAGCAGTACTTC. This gives the protein CASSLVLRGEIYEQYF.